The present T cell receptor beta chain was sequenced within a study of T cell clonotyping in hematopoietic cell transplantation. Notes on the study in general: After transplant, recipient diversity fell while pathologically expanded clonotypes grew through day 180.

Recipients were bled about 28 days pretransplant and at posttransplant days 30, 100, 180. Concerning this clone itself: What it binds is not known.

CDR1 and CDR2 (germline): SGHNT, YYREEE (reference sequence). The CDR3 is made up of 15 amino acids. V shed 0 bases and J shed 3 bases, with 7 bases lying between them. Only in-frame clones appear in the TCRdb table, and some are missing; sequencing was by immunoSEQ multiplex PCR. In the table there are about 6,100 clones, approximately 31% of which are singletons. This sample comprised peripheral blood mononuclear cells, obtained 30 days after allogeneic stem cell transplant. This chain uses TRBV5-4 with TRBJ1-6; D is uncertain. This sequence originates from a female patient in her fifties who had an allogeneic stem cell transplant from an unrelated donor, so the T cells may come from the graft donor. Some clones in this sample may be carry-over from other donors' samples. The CDR3 spells CASSLGRGYNSPLHF. As DNA, the CDR3 is TGTGCCAGCAGCTTGGGTAGAGGCTATAATTCACCCCTCCACTTT.